These T cell receptor beta chains were read from a single sample in a study of T cell responses to AZD1222 COVID-19 vaccine. The method was immunoSEQ multiplex PCR; TCRdb's version includes in-frame clones alone and lacks a portion of them. The table has 200,000 or so clones, around 93% seen once; the top ten hold 1%. This material consisted of peripheral blood, taken 28 days after the second AZD1222 dose. The receptors come from an adult who received the AZD1222 COVID-19 vaccine. Both conserved end residues are part of each CDR3. The size of a clone is reported for some rows only, either as once, few or many, or as a class for expanded clones.

j_gene: TRBJ1-5
v_gene: TRBV11-2
abundance: once
CDR3aa: CASSSTGVGQPQHF

j_gene: TRBJ1-3
v_gene: TRBV11-1
abundance: -
CDR3aa: CASSLQGASGNTIYF

j_gene: TRBJ2-5
v_gene: TRBV18
abundance: -
CDR3aa: CASSPPPWETQYF

j_gene: TRBJ1-5
v_gene: TRBV6-5
abundance: -
CDR3aa: CAIRTMGRQPQHF

j_gene: TRBJ1-1
v_gene: TRBV28
abundance: -
CDR3aa: CASSLGTTNTEAFF

j_gene: TRBJ1-6
v_gene: TRBV27
abundance: -
CDR3aa: CASSSTGRNSPLHF

j_gene: TRBJ1-5
v_gene: TRBV6-5
abundance: -
CDR3aa: CASSSGQGNQPQHF

j_gene: TRBJ1-3
v_gene: TRBV9
abundance: -
CDR3aa: CASSVGTGYGNTIYF

j_gene: TRBJ1-4
v_gene: TRBV9
abundance: -
CDR3aa: CASSQSNWDRGGKLFF

j_gene: TRBJ1-5
v_gene: TRBV28
abundance: -
CDR3aa: CASSIELDRQPQHF

j_gene: TRBJ2-1
v_gene: TRBV12-3/TRBV12-4
abundance: -
CDR3aa: CASSRGGFFEQFF

j_gene: TRBJ1-3
v_gene: TRBV5-1
abundance: -
CDR3aa: CASSEGASSGNTIYF

j_gene: TRBJ2-3
v_gene: TRBV2
abundance: -
CDR3aa: CASSRQIRTDTQYF

j_gene: TRBJ1-1
v_gene: TRBV5-1
abundance: -
CDR3aa: CASSPARLNTEAFF

j_gene: TRBJ2-7
v_gene: TRBV7-8
abundance: -
CDR3aa: CASSSSGRGEQYF